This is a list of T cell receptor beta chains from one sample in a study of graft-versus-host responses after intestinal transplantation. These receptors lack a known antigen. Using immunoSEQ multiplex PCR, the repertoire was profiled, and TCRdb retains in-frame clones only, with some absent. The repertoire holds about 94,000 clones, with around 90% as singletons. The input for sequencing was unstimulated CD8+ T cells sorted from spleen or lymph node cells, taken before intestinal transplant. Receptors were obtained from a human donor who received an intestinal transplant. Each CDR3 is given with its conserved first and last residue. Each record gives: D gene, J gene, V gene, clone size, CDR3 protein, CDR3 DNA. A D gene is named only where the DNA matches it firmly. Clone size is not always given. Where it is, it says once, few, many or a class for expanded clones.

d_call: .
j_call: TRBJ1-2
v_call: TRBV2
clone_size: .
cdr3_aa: CASSEGLNYGYTF
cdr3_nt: TGTGCCAGCAGTGAGGGACTTAACTATGGCTACACCTTC

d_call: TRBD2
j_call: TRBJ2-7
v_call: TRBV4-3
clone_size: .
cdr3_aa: CASSQDGGGVSYEQYF
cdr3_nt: TGCGCCAGCAGCCAAGATGGCGGGGGAGTCTCCTACGAGCAGTACTTC

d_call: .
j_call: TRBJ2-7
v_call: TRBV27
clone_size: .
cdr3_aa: CASSLSSNSEQYF
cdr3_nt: TGTGCCAGCAGTTTATCGTCGAATAGCGAGCAGTACTTC

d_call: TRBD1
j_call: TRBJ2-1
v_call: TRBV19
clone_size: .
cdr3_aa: CASSPGTGGNEQFF
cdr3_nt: TGTGCCAGTAGTCCCGGGACAGGGGGCAATGAGCAGTTCTTC

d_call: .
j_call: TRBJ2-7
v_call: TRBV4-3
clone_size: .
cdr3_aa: CASSKNSDRFLYEQYF
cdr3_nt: TGCGCCAGCAGCAAAAACTCTGACAGGTTTCTTTACGAGCAGTACTTC

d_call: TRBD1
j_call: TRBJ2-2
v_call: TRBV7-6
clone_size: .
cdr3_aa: CASSPLGQGDTGELFF
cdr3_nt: TGTGCCAGCAGCCCACTGGGTCAGGGGGACACCGGGGAGCTGTTTTTT

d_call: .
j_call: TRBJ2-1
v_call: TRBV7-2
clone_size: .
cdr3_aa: CASRSLNEQFF
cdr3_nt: TGTGCCAGCAGATCGTTGAATGAGCAGTTCTTC

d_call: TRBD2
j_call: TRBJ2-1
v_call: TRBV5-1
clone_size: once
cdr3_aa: CASSLVPAGGHNEQFF
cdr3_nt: TGCGCCAGCAGCTTGGTCCCAGCGGGAGGTCACAATGAGCAGTTCTTC

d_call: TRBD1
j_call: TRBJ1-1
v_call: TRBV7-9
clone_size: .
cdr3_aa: CASSLVPGGNTEAFF
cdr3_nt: TGTGCCAGCAGCTTAGTGCCAGGGGGGAACACTGAAGCTTTCTTT

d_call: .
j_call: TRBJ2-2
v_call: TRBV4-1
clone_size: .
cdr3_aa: CASSQASFTGELFF
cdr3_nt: TGCGCCAGCAGCCAAGCGAGTTTCACCGGGGAGCTGTTTTTT

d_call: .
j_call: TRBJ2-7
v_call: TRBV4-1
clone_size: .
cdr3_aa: CASSQESQGPYEQYF
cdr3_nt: TGCGCCAGCAGCCAAGAATCCCAGGGCCCCTACGAGCAGTACTTC

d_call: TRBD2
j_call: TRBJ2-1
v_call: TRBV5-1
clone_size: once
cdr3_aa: CASSPRLAGELGNEQFF
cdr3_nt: TGCGCCAGCAGCCCTAGACTAGCGGGAGAGTTGGGCAATGAGCAGTTCTTC

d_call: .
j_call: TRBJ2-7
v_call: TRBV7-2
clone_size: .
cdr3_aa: CASSLGGPYEQYF
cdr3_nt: TGTGCCAGCAGCCTAGGGGGGCCCTACGAGCAGTACTTC

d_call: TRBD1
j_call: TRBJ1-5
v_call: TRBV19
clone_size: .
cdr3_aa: CASSDRVSGNQPQHF
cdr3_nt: TGTGCCAGTAGTGACAGGGTCTCTGGTAATCAGCCCCAGCATTTT

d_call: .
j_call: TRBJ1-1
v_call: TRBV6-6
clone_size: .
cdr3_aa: CASRSYQGDTEAFF
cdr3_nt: TGTGCCAGCAGATCCTATCAAGGGGACACTGAAGCTTTCTTT

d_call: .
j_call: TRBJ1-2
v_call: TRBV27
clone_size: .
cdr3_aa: CASAQAGFDYGYTF
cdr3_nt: TGTGCCAGCGCACAGGCCGGATTCGACTATGGCTACACCTTC

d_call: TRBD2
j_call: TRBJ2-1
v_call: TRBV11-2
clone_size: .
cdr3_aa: CASSLVGREGLDEQFF
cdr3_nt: TGTGCCAGCAGCTTAGTGGGGCGGGAGGGCCTCGATGAGCAGTTCTTC

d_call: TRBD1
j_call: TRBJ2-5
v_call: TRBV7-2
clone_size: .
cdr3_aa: CASSIAPDRETQYF
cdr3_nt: TGTGCCAGCAGCATCGCCCCGGACAGGGAGACCCAGTACTTC

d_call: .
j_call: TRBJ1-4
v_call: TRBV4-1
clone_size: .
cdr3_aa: CASSQVGGLREKLFF
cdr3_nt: TGCGCCAGCAGCCAAGTGGGGGGGCTGCGTGAAAAACTGTTTTTT

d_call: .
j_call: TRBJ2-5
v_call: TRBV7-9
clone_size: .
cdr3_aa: CASSLVSSGPVQETQYF
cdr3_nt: TGTGCCAGCAGCTTAGTCTCAAGTGGGCCGGTTCAAGAGACCCAGTACTTC

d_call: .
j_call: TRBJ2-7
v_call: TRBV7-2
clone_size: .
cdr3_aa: CASSEEYSYEQYF
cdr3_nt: TGTGCCAGCAGCGAGGAATACTCCTACGAGCAGTACTTC

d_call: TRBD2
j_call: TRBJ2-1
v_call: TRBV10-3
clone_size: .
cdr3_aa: CAISESKVAGVMYNEQFF
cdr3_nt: TGTGCCATCAGTGAGTCGAAGGTAGCGGGAGTTATGTACAATGAGCAGTTCTTC

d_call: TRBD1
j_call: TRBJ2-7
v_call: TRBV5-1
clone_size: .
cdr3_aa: CASSGRTGFSAGPYEQYF
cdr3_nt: TGCGCCAGCAGTGGTCGGACAGGGTTTTCTGCTGGTCCCTACGAGCAGTACTTC

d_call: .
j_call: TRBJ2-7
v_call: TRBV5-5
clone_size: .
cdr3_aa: CASSPGNPSYEQYF
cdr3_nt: TGTGCCAGCAGTCCCGGGAACCCCTCCTACGAGCAGTACTTC

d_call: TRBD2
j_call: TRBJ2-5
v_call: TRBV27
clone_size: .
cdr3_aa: CASSLGRGRETQYF
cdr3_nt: TGTGCCAGCAGTTTAGGCCGCGGGAGGGAGACCCAGTACTTC

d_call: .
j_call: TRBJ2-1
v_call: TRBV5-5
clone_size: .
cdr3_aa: CASSSKPPYNEQFF
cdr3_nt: TGTGCCAGCAGCTCCAAGCCCCCCTACAATGAGCAGTTCTTC

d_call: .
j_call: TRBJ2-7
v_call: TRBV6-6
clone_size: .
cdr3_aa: CASSYSADSYEQYF
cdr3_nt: TGTGCCAGCAGTTACTCAGCGGACTCCTACGAGCAGTACTTC

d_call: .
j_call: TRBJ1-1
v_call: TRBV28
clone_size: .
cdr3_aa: CASSSEDREGTEAFF
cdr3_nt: TGTGCCAGCAGTTCAGAGGACAGAGAAGGCACTGAAGCTTTCTTT

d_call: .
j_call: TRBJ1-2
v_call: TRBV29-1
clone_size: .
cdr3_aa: CSVQDSYGYTF
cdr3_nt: TGCAGCGTACAGGATTCTTATGGCTACACCTTC

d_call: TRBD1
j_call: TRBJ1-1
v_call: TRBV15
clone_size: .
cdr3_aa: CATTEARGQNTEAFF
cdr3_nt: TGTGCCACCACCGAGGCGAGGGGGCAGAACACTGAAGCTTTCTTT

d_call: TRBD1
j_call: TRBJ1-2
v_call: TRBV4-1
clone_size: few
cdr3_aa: CASSLRQGTNYGYTF
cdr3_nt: TGCGCCAGCAGCCTTCGACAGGGGACTAACTATGGCTACACCTTC

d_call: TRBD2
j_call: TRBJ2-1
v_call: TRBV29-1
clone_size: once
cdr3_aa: CSVRAGVTGNEQFF
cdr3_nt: TGCAGCGTTCGCGCGGGAGTGACCGGTAATGAGCAGTTCTTC

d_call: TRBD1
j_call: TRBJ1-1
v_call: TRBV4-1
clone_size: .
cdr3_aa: CASSPRQGLQEAFF
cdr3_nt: TGCGCCAGCAGCCCGCGACAGGGGCTTCAGGAAGCTTTCTTT

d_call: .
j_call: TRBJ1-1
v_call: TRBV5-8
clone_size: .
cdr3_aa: CASSYPGGYGAFF
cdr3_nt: TGTGCCAGCAGCTACCCCGGAGGGTATGGAGCTTTCTTT

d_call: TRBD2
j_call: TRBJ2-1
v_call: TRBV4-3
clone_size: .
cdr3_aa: CASSQEMTSGYNEQFF
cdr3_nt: TGCGCCAGCAGCCAAGAAATGACTAGCGGGTACAATGAGCAGTTCTTC

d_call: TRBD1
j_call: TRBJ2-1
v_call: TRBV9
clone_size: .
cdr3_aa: CASSVQGASYNEQFF
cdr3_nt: TGTGCCAGCAGCGTACAGGGGGCTTCCTACAATGAGCAGTTCTTC

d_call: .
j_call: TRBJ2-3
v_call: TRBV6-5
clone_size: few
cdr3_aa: CASSYSLSPQYF
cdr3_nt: TGTGCCAGCAGTTACTCCCTATCCCCCCAGTATTTT

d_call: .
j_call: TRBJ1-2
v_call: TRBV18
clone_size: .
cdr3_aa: CASSPPDTGFSYGYTF
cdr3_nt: TGTGCCAGCTCACCACCGGATACAGGGTTTAGCTATGGCTACACCTTC

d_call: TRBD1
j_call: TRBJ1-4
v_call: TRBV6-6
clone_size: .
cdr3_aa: CASSGDREKLFF
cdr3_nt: TGTGCCAGCAGTGGGGACAGGGAAAAACTGTTTTTT

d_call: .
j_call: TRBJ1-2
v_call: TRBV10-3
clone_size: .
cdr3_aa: CAISVWGGGYNGYTF
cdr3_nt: TGTGCCATCAGTGTCTGGGGGGGCGGCTATAATGGCTACACCTTC

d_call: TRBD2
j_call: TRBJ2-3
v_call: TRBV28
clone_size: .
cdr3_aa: CSPGREGADTQYF
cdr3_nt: TGTAGCCCCGGGCGGGAGGGGGCGGATACGCAGTATTTT

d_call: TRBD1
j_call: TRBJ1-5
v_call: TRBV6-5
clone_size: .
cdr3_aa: CASSLTGTGGNQPQHF
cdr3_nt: TGTGCCAGCAGTTTGACAGGGACTGGGGGCAATCAGCCCCAGCATTTT

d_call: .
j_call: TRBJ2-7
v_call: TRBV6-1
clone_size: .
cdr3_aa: CASSFSYEQYF
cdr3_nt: TGTGCCAGCAGTTTTAGTTACGAGCAGTACTTC

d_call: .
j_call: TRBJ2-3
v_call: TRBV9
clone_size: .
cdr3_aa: CASSFLEGASGTGTQYF
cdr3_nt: TGTGCCAGCAGCTTCCTGGAGGGGGCTAGCGGGACAGGTACGCAGTATTTT

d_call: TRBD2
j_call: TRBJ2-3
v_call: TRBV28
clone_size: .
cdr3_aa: CASSLGSIAGPPDTQYF
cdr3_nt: TGTGCCAGCAGTTTAGGGTCGATAGCGGGACCCCCAGATACGCAGTATTTT

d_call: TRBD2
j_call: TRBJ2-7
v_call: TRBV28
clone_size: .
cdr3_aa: CASSRTGREQYF
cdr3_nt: TGTGCCAGCAGTCGGACCGGGAGGGAGCAGTACTTC

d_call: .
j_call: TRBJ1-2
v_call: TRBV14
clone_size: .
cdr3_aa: CASSQALALNYGYTF
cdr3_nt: TGTGCCAGCAGCCAAGCCTTGGCCCTTAACTATGGCTACACCTTC

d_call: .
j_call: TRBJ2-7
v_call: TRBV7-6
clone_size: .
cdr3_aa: CASSLEDSSYEQYF
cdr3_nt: TGTGCCAGCAGCTTAGAGGACAGCAGCTACGAGCAGTACTTC

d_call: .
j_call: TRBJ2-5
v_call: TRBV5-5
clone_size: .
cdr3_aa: CASSLLGGWETQYF
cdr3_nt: TGTGCCAGCAGCTTGCTTGGGGGGTGGGAGACCCAGTACTTC

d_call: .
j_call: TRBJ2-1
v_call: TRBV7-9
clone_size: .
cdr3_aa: CASSLASYNEQFF
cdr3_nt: TGTGCCAGCAGCTTAGCCAGTTACAATGAGCAGTTCTTC

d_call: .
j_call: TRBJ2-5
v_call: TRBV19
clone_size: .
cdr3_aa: CASSEAGKGETQYF
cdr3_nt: TGTGCCAGTAGTGAGGCAGGGAAGGGAGAGACCCAGTACTTC

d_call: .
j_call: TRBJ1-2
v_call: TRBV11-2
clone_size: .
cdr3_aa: CASSFLREGYGYTF
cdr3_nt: TGTGCCAGCAGCTTCCTTAGGGAGGGCTATGGCTACACCTTC

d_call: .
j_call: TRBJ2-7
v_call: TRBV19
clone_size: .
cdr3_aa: CASAVWASYEQYF
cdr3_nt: TGTGCCAGTGCCGTGTGGGCATCCTACGAGCAGTACTTC

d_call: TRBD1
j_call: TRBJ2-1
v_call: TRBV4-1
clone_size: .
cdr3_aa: CASSPWGQGKYNEQFF
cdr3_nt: TGCGCCAGCAGCCCCTGGGGACAGGGAAAATACAATGAGCAGTTCTTC